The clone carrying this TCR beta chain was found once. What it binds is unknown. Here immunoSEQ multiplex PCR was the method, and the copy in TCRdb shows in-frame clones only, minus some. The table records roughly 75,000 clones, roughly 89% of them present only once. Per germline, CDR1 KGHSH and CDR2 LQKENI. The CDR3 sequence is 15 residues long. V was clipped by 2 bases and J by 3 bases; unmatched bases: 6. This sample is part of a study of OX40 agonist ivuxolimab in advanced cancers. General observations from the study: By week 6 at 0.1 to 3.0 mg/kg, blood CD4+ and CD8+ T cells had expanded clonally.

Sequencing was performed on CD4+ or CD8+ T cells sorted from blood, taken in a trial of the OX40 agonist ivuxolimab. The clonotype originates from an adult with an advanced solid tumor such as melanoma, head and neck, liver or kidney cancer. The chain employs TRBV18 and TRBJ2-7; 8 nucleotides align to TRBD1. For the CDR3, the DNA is TGTGCCAGCTCACCAGAGGCAGGGGGCATCTACGAGCAGTACTTC. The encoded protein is CASSPEAGGIYEQYF.